The 27 T cell receptor beta chains listed next were all sequenced from one sample in a study of T cells after yellow fever vaccination. In TCRdb, the 5' RACE reads were re-called with MiXCR into one record per CDR3 protein. This sample has a few hundred thousand distinct CDR3 sequences, with 10% to 15% found just once. Sequences were derived from CD4+ T cells sorted from PBMCs, sampled 45 days after the yellow fever booster vaccination. The source is a man in his thirties or forties who received the YFV17D yellow fever vaccine.

This chain joins TRBV12-3 or TRBV12-4 and TRBJ2-1; 11 positions match TRBD2. After removal of 4 bases from V and 5 bases from J, the junction contained 4 bases not matched to a gene. The CDR3 covers 15 residues. Here the CDR3 DNA reads TGTGCCAGCAGTTCACTAGCGGGAGTGAACAATGAGCAGTTCTTC. Its protein product is CASSSLAGVNNEQFF.

This clonotype was detected many times. The chain carries TRBV20-1 and TRBJ2-1; tentatively, D is TRBD1 (7 bases). CDR1 is DFQATT, CDR2 SNEGSKA, per germline (reference sequence). The V and J ends lost 5 bases and 2 bases respectively, with 13 bases between them. This CDR3 region has 14 residues. The DNA of the CDR3 is TGCAGTGCTCAGGGGGGTTTAGCCTACAATGAGCAGTTCTTC. This translates into CSAQGGLAYNEQFF.

The chain links TRBV20-1 to TRBJ1-4; D remains unclear. CDR3 length equals 15 residues. Germline loops: CDR1 DFQATT, CDR2 SNEGSKA (reference sequence). Trimming pared 6 bases from V and 5 bases from J, leaving 19 bases between. CDR3 in DNA: TGCAGTGCAACATTAGGTCTAGGACTCAATGAAAAACTGTTTTTT. Protein product: CSATLGLGLNEKLFF.

V usage is TRBV12-3 or TRBV12-4 and J usage is TRBJ2-5, with 7 positions matching TRBD1. V lost 3 bases to trimming and J lost 5 bases; unmatched junction nucleotides: 6. The CDR3 is 14 amino acids. CDR3 residues: CASSFRGLSETQYF. The CDR3 DNA is TGTGCCAGCAGTTTTAGGGGGCTTTCGGAGACCCAGTACTTC.

In its sample, this clonotype was seen a few times. The genes are TRBV6-1 and TRBJ2-1; D is undetermined. With 8 bases removed from V and 0 bases from J, the gap between germline ends came to 14 bases. In germline, CDR1 is MNHNS, CDR2 SASEGT. CDR3 length: 15 residues. The CDR3 protein is CASLPTGSSYNEQFF. CDR3 DNA sequence: TGTGCCAGCCTCCCGACCGGGTCCTCCTACAATGAGCAGTTCTTC.

This chain uses TRBV4-3 with TRBJ1-2; D not resolved. In germline, CDR1 is LGHNA, CDR2 YSLEER. V was clipped by 1 base and J by 4 bases, with 13 bases between them. There are 15 residues in the CDR3. Here the CDR3 reads CASSQGVGSTYGYTF. CDR3 coding DNA: TGCGCCAGCAGCCAAGGGGTGGGCAGCACCTATGGCTACACCTTC.

In its sample, this clonotype was seen many times. This chain uses TRBV4-3 with TRBJ2-5; D is unresolved. V was cut by 0 bases and J by 2 bases, with 7 bases left in between. The CDR3 totals 14 residues. Germline CDR1 is LGHNA and CDR2 is YSLEER. In DNA, the CDR3 is TGCGCCAGCAGCCAAGAGCTGGCTCAAGAGACCCAGTACTTC. Translated, it gives CASSQELAQETQYF.

This clonotype has a handful of counts. The rearrangement links TRBV7-2 to TRBJ2-3; D unclear. V lost 1 base and J lost 10, with 9 bases in between. CDR1 SGHTA and CDR2 FQGNSA come from the germline V gene. This CDR3 contains 12 residues. This CDR3 is CASSLDSWAQYF. Written as DNA, the CDR3 is TGTGCCAGCAGCTTAGACAGTTGGGCGCAGTATTTT. The full variable domain, completed using reference TRBV7-2 and TRBJ2-3, is GAGVSQSPSNKVTEKGKDVELRCDPISGHTALYWYRQSLGQGLEFLIYFQGNSAPDKSGLPSDRFSAERTGGSVSTLTIQRTQQEDSAVYLCASSLDSWAQYFGPGTRLTVL.

A few counts support this clonotype. This chain's CDR3 is CATKTHLAGDSYEQYF. The CDR3 bases are TGTGCCACAAAAACCCACCTAGCGGGAGACTCCTACGAGCAGTACTTC. The V gene is TRBV10-3, the J gene TRBJ2-7; TRBD2 agrees at 10 bases. Germline CDR1 reads ENHRY; CDR2 reads SYGVKD. V dropped 10 bases and J dropped 0; count of bases not matched to a gene: 12. The CDR3 extends over 16 amino acids.

This sequence joins TRBV6-1 and TRBJ1-2; D call uncertain. Trimming took 6 bases from V and 0 from J, leaving 14 bases between them. The V gene's germline CDR1 is MNHNS and CDR2 SASEGT. The CDR3 consists of 15 residues. The CDR3 DNA follows: TGTGCCAGCAGGCCGTGGAGGGCTGCTAACTATGGCTACACCTTC. It translates to CASRPWRAANYGYTF.

The chain has TRBV6-5 and TRBJ2-7; D possibly corresponds to TRBD1 (6 bases). This CDR3 is built from 14 residues. V was shortened by 0 bases and J by 6 bases, with 12 bases between the two germline ends. Germline V lookup: CDR1 MNHEY, CDR2 SVGAGI. In DNA, the CDR3 is TGTGCCAGCAGTTACTCAGGGACAATACGCGAGCAGTACTTC. The encoded protein is CASSYSGTIREQYF.

Only one count was recorded for this clonotype. The chain combines TRBV20-1 with TRBJ2-7; a possible D gene is TRBD1 (6 bases). The CDR3 has 12 amino acids. V was shortened by 5 bases and J by 3 bases, with 11 bases between the two germline ends. Germline V gene lookup returns CDR1 DFQATT and CDR2 SNEGSKA (reference sequence). CDR3 nucleotides: TGCAGTGCTGCCGTACAGGGCTACGAGCAGTACTTC. Residues: CSAAVQGYEQYF.

This clonotype was recorded many times. The gene calls are TRBV5-1 and TRBJ2-7; 7 bases match TRBD1. V trimming: 4 bases; J trimming: 6 bases; junction bases outside the gene matches: 10. The germline gives CDR1 SGHRS, CDR2 YFSETQ. CDR3 length: 14 amino acids. The chain's CDR3 is CASSQRTGAAEQYF. CDR3 DNA sequence: TGCGCCAGCAGCCAGAGGACAGGAGCGGCCGAGCAGTACTTC.

This clonotype has a handful of counts. V gene TRBV7-8 combines with J gene TRBJ2-3, with D maybe TRBD2 (6 bases). The CDR3 consists of 16 residues. Germline V gene data show CDR1 as SGHVS and CDR2 as FQNEAQ. V gave up 5 bases and J gave up 3 bases, with 18 bases separating them. The CDR3, as DNA: TGTGCCAGCAGCGGCAATAGCGGAAGCCTAACAGATACGCAGTATTTT. Translated, it gives CASSGNSGSLTDTQYF.

This clonotype was seen more than once but under ten times. The chain couples TRBV27 to TRBJ1-1; perhaps TRBD1 as D (5 bases). Trimming pared 3 bases from V and 0 bases from J, leaving 11 bases between. CDR1 is MNHEY, CDR2 SMNVEV, per germline (reference sequence). The length of the CDR3 is 15 residues. The CDR3 nucleotides are TGTGCCAGCAGTTTGAGGGGATATTTGAACACTGAAGCTTTCTTT. Its protein product is CASSLRGYLNTEAFF.

V is TRBV10-3 and J is TRBJ2-5, with no clear D. Germline assignment: CDR1 ENHRY and CDR2 SYGVKD. The V end lost 8 bases, the J end lost 5 bases, and 12 bases lay between the germline ends. The CDR3 loop spans 12 amino acids. The DNA of the CDR3 is TGTGCCATCGGAATAGGCCTGGAGACCCAGTACTTC. Its protein is CAIGIGLETQYF.

This chain uses TRBV27 with TRBJ2-5; 8 nucleotides align to TRBD2. The CDR3 has 15 residues. CDR1 and CDR2 from the germline V gene are MNHEY and SMNVEV (reference sequence). J was trimmed by 7 bases and V by 6 bases; bases with no gene match: 13. The CDR3 loop is CASSLGSGRGGTQYF. In nucleotides, the CDR3 is TGTGCCAGCAGCCTGGGCAGCGGGAGAGGAGGGACCCAGTACTTC.

This clonotype was picked up a small number of times. The chain carries TRBV5-1 and TRBJ2-2; D unresolved. The V gene's germline CDR1 is SGHRS and CDR2 YFSETQ. The CDR3 has 15 residues. V lost 2 bases and J 6 bases, leaving 14 bases between the germline ends. The CDR3 coding sequence is TGCGCCAGCAGCTTTAGATCGGACCCCCCCGGGGAGCTGTTTTTT. This gives the protein CASSFRSDPPGELFF.

There are a few counts of this clonotype. The chain recombines TRBV20-1 with TRBJ2-2; TRBD1 might be the D (8 bases). V was trimmed by 1 base and J by 4 bases, leaving 13 bases between them. The CDR3 contains 15 residues. Germline CDR1 reads DFQATT; CDR2 reads SNEGSKA (reference sequence). The CDR3 nucleotides are TGCAGTGCTAGAGTAAACAGGGGGGGCACCGGGGAGCTGTTTTTT. Its translation is CSARVNRGGTGELFF.

This chain uses TRBV28 with TRBJ2-3, with D unresolved. The CDR3 totals 13 residues. Germline V gene sequence: CDR1 MDHEN, CDR2 SYDVKM. The V gene lost 3 bases and the J gene lost 6 bases, with 10 bases spanning the gap. The CDR3 region is CASSLMVGDTQYF. The CDR3 coding sequence is TGTGCCAGCAGTTTGATGGTTGGGGATACGCAGTATTTT.

This clonotype was detected only a few times. V gene TRBV29-1 combines with J gene TRBJ2-7; D is perhaps TRBD1 or TRBD2 (6 bases each). The germline V and J ends were trimmed by 1 base and 3 bases, with 10 bases remaining between them. Germline V gene lookup returns CDR1 SQVTM and CDR2 ANQGSEA. The CDR3 has 13 residues. The DNA for the CDR3 is TGCAGCGTTGAAGGTGAGGGGGGCTACGAGCAGTACTTC. Its translation is CSVEGEGGYEQYF.

The sample holds many counts of this clonotype. The genes are TRBV5-1 and TRBJ2-2, with D uncertain. The CDR3 is made up of 13 amino acids. V lost 4 bases to trimming and J lost 4 bases, with 8 bases between them. CDR1 is SGHRS and CDR2 is YFSETQ in the germline V gene. CDR3 amino acids: CASSAYVTGELFF. Written as DNA, the CDR3 is TGCGCCAGCAGCGCCTACGTCACCGGGGAGCTGTTTTTT.

This sequence joins TRBV29-1 and TRBJ1-5; D not certain. The CDR3 covers 12 residues. Trimming pared 7 bases from V and 4 bases from J, leaving 11 bases between. Germline CDR1 reads SQVTM; CDR2 reads ANQGSEA. The DNA of the CDR3 is TGCAGCGCCGGCGGGGAGAATCAGCCCCAGCATTTT. Amino acid sequence: CSAGGENQPQHF.

The CDR3 sequence: CASSLLGLLKGGAKNIQYF. The CDR3 DNA reads TGTGCCAGCAGTTTATTGGGTTTGTTGAAGGGCGGTGCCAAAAACATTCAGTACTTC. The V gene is TRBV28, the J gene TRBJ2-4; D not certain. Per germline, CDR1 MDHEN and CDR2 SYDVKM. V lost 1 base, J lost 1 base, and 20 bases lay in between. The CDR3 is made up of 19 amino acids.

The V gene is TRBV7-2, the J gene TRBJ2-1; 11 bases agree with TRBD2. CDR3 length: 13 amino acids. CDR1 and CDR2 (germline): SGHTA, FQGNSA. The trim removed 5 bases at V and 7 bases at J, leaving 1 base unmatched. CDR3 sequence reads: CASSRTSGNEQFF. The CDR3 nucleotides read TGTGCCAGCAGCCGGACTAGCGGGAATGAGCAGTTCTTC.

This chain connects TRBV7-3 to TRBJ1-1, with TRBD1 matching 9 bases. The germline CDR1 and CDR2 sequences are SGHTA and FQGTGA. The CDR3 sequence is 14 residues long. V lost 3 bases and J lost 3; bases outside the gene matches: 2. The CDR3 sequence is CASSFDRGYTEAFF. The DNA for the CDR3 is TGTGCCAGCAGCTTTGACAGGGGGTACACTGAAGCTTTCTTT.

V gene TRBV20-1 combines with J gene TRBJ2-1, with D unclear. The V gene lost 1 base and the J gene lost 7 bases, with 14 bases spanning the gap. This CDR3 region has 14 residues. The V gene's germline CDR1 is DFQATT and CDR2 SNEGSKA (reference sequence). Here the CDR3 reads CSARASPRDNEQFF. DNA of the CDR3: TGCAGTGCTAGAGCCTCCCCAAGGGATAATGAGCAGTTCTTC.